The sequence of this T cell receptor (beta chain) was determined in a study of CD8+ T cells in alopecia areata. Across the study: Patients in the treated group were given tofacitinib by mouth, 5 to 10 mg twice a day.

This clone has only a few counts. Sample treatment: oral pan-JAK inhibitor, 5-10 mg twice daily. The germline V and J ends were trimmed by 2 bases and 1 base, with 18 bases remaining between them. Germline loops: CDR1 SGHRS, CDR2 YFSETQ. CDR3 length: 17 residues. After isolation, RNA underwent reverse transcription to generate cDNA as the sequencing template. Repertoires were generated with immunoSEQ multiplex PCR, while TCRdb's copy carries only in-frame clones and drops some. The sample lists some 180,000 clones, roughly 46% occurring once. The chain uses TRBV5-1 and TRBJ2-5; D may correspond to TRBD1 or TRBD2 (6 bases each). The sample in question was CD8+ T cells sorted from blood, obtained around week 54, from a patient treated with tofacitinib. The sequence came from a human donor with alopecia areata. The CDR3 DNA reads TGCGCCAGCAGCTTCCCCTCGACAGGCGGGGTCCAAGAGACCCAGTACTTC. This gives the protein CASSFPSTGGVQETQYF.